This TCR beta chain appears in the sequencing data of a study of cytomegalovirus exposure and HLA in healthy donors. General study points: Previous analysis showed most TCR beta V segments were productive about 90% or about 30% of the time.

Note on this clone: What it binds is unknown.

The PCR made use of 60 Vbeta and 13 Jbeta primers. Per the authors' pipeline: Among the unique TCR beta chains that a later analysis counted, about 81 million in all, roughly 9.9 million were shared. Measured with immunoSEQ multiplex PCR; TCRdb has only the in-frame clones, and not every one. D and trimming come from the DNA, and the V and J calls and clone size come from that table. The sample has over 100,000 clones, roughly three quarters seen once. CDR1 is SGHRS and CDR2 is YFSETQ in the germline V gene. The V gene end was trimmed by 3 bases and the J gene end by 4 bases; junction bases not matched to a gene: 6. The CDR3 extends over 15 amino acids.

Sequencing was performed on PBMCs. The V and J genes are TRBV5-1 and TRBJ2-3, with 9 bases that match TRBD1. The origin of this receptor is a woman aged 45-65 years in good health and CMV-seropositive. The CDR3 DNA follows: TGCGCCAGCAGCTCCGGGACAGGGAATGCAGATACGCAGTATTTT. Encoded protein: CASSSGTGNADTQYF.